These 27 T cell receptor beta chains originate from one sample sequenced in a study of cytomegalovirus exposure and HLA in healthy donors. The PCR had 60 Vbeta and 13 Jbeta primers. The assay was immunoSEQ multiplex PCR, and TCRdb's table has in-frame clones only and misses some. The sample lists about 84,000 clones, 63% seen once, with approximately 16% in the top ten. The sequencing input was PBMCs. The receptor source for this set is a woman between 35 and 50 years old in good health and CMV-seropositive.

A few counts support this clone. The V call is TRBV28, the J call TRBJ1-1, with 8 bases fitting TRBD1. Germline CDR1 reads MDHEN; CDR2 reads SYDVKM. Trimming cost V 6 bases and J 5 bases; bases outside gene matches: 11. This CDR3 has 15 amino acids. The CDR3 loop reads CASSPPGQGGTEAFF. CDR3 DNA: TGTGCCAGCAGCCCACCCGGACAGGGAGGAACTGAAGCTTTCTTT. Full variable domain (remainder filled in from reference TRBV28 and TRBJ1-1): DVKVTQSSRYLVKRTGEKVFLECVQDMDHENMFWYRQDPGLGLRLIYFSYDVKMKEKGDIPEGYSVSREKKERFSLILESASTNQTSMYLCASSPPGQGGTEAFFGQGTRLTVV.

The sample holds one count of this clone. J is TRBJ2-5 and V is TRBV5-1; D perhaps matches TRBD1 (6 bases). The V end lost 4 bases, the J end lost 1 base, and 14 bases lay between the germline ends. Germline loops: CDR1 SGHRS, CDR2 YFSETQ. The CDR3 has 15 residues. In DNA, the CDR3 is TGCGCCAGCAGCCCCTGGACAGTGATCCAAGAGACCCAGTACTTC. Amino acids: CASSPWTVIQETQYF.

This clone came up a few times. The chain is built from TRBV7-2 and TRBJ2-7, with a tentative D call TRBD2 (6 bases). The V gene's germline CDR1 is SGHTA and CDR2 FQGNSA. V was pared by 2 bases and J by 3 bases, with 14 bases between. CDR3 length: 15 amino acids. DNA for the CDR3: TGTGCCAGCAGCTTATATCAGGACTACATCTACGAGCAGTACTTC. Its translation is CASSLYQDYIYEQYF.

The chain has TRBV28 and TRBJ1-1, with 7 positions matching TRBD1. J lost 0 bases, V lost 2 bases, and 9 bases had no gene match. This CDR3 has 17 amino acids. The V gene's germline CDR1 is MDHEN and CDR2 SYDVKM. CDR3 protein: CASSLVGGVRVNTEAFF. The CDR3 DNA follows: TGTGCCAGCAGTTTAGTAGGGGGCGTACGCGTGAACACTGAAGCTTTCTTT.

The gene calls are TRBV6-4 and TRBJ2-7; TRBD1 matches at 7 bases. The germline V gene has CDR1 MRHNA and CDR2 SNTAGT. Trimming cost V 5 bases and J 0 bases; bases outside gene matches: 10. The CDR3 consists of 16 residues. CDR3 region: CASSRNRGISSYEQYF. The CDR3 DNA is TGTGCCAGCAGTCGAAACAGGGGAATCAGCTCCTACGAGCAGTACTTC.

The chain links TRBV6-5 to TRBJ1-4; D perhaps matches TRBD1 (6 bases). The V gene's germline CDR1 is MNHEY and CDR2 SVGAGI. V lost 0 bases and J lost 4, with 9 bases in between. The CDR3 has 15 amino acids. The CDR3 DNA reads as TGTGCCAGCAGTTACTCGCCCAGGGGTAATGAAAAACTGTTTTTT. Protein sequence: CASSYSPRGNEKLFF.

This clone was counted between two and nine times. The gene calls are TRBV15 and TRBJ2-4; D is possibly TRBD2 (6 bases). The CDR3 runs 19 residues. Germline loops: CDR1 LNHNV, CDR2 YYDKDF (reference sequence). V was clipped by 4 bases and J by 0 bases, with 22 bases between them. The CDR3 protein is CATSKSLWDSGLAKNIQYF. The CDR3 nucleotides read TGTGCCACCAGCAAGAGCTTGTGGGACTCTGGCTTAGCCAAAAACATTCAGTACTTC.

In its sample, this clone was seen once. The chain uses TRBV2 and TRBJ1-1; D is perhaps TRBD1 (6 bases). Per germline, CDR1 SNHLY and CDR2 FYNNEI. Trimming left V 4 bases short and J 8 bases short, with 14 bases between. This CDR3 contains 13 residues. The CDR3: CASSGEGVWEAFF. In DNA, the CDR3 is TGTGCCAGCAGTGGGGAGGGGGTCTGGGAAGCTTTCTTT.

V and J are TRBV5-1 and TRBJ2-2; no definite D call. The CDR3 runs to 16 residues. V was cut by 0 bases and J by 0 bases, with 9 bases left in between. CDR1 is SGHRS, CDR2 YFSETQ, per germline. The CDR3 loop is CASSLAAVSNTGELFF. DNA for the CDR3: TGCGCCAGCAGCTTGGCTGCAGTCTCGAACACCGGGGAGCTGTTTTTT.

The chain uses TRBV19 and TRBJ1-2; the D gene is possibly TRBD1 (6 bases). The V end was cut by 3 bases, the J end by 2 bases, with 10 bases between. This CDR3 has 14 amino acids. Germline CDR1 and CDR2: LNHDA and SQIVND (reference sequence). CDR3 residues: CASSIRQENYGYTF. CDR3 DNA sequence: TGTGCCAGTAGTATCCGACAGGAAAACTATGGCTACACCTTC.

In its sample, this clone was seen once. The chain joins TRBV20-1 to TRBJ1-2, with D perhaps TRBD1 (5 bases). Per germline, CDR1 DFQATT and CDR2 SNEGSKA (reference sequence). The CDR3 totals 10 residues. The V gene lost 2 bases and the J gene lost 7 bases, with 5 bases spanning the gap. The CDR3 DNA reads TGCAGTGCTAGACAGGGTGGCTACACCTTC. It is translated as CSARQGGYTF.

This clone was counted a few times. The chain is built from TRBV9 and TRBJ1-2; TRBD1 is a possible D gene (5 bases). Germline assignment: CDR1 SGDLS and CDR2 YYNGEE. Trimming pared 0 bases from V and 5 bases from J, leaving 14 bases between. This CDR3 has 15 amino acids. The CDR3 spells CASSVDGGAWYGYTF. The DNA for the CDR3 is TGTGCCAGCAGCGTAGATGGCGGGGCGTGGTATGGCTACACCTTC.

CDR3 in amino acids: CASRWIGIGGSSYNEQFF. The CDR3 DNA reads TGTGCCAGTCGTTGGATCGGAATCGGGGGGAGCTCCTACAATGAGCAGTTCTTC. V gene TRBV19 combines with J gene TRBJ2-1; 7 bases are a match to TRBD2. The germline V gene encodes CDR1 LNHDA and CDR2 SQIVND (reference sequence). The CDR3 is made up of 18 amino acids. Losses at the gene ends were 8 bases for V and 0 bases for J; bases not matched to a gene: 16.

Points on this clone: The same CDR3 arises from other DNA sequences in this sample as well. This rearrangement joins TRBV7-2 to TRBJ2-7; D gene unclear. This CDR3 contains 12 residues. The V gene's germline CDR1 is SGHTA and CDR2 FQGNSA. The ends were cut back, 6 bases at V and 3 bases at J, with 9 bases in the middle. Written as DNA, the CDR3 is TGTGCCAGCAGTCTAACGGGCTACGAGCAGTACTTC. This sequence encodes CASSLTGYEQYF.

The CDR3 reads CASSLRNTGTGELFF. CDR3 DNA sequence: TGCGCCAGCAGCCTTCGTAACACGGGCACCGGGGAGCTGTTTTTT. This chain connects TRBV4-3 to TRBJ2-2; no firm D call. In germline, CDR1 is LGHNA, CDR2 YSLEER. V was shortened by 4 bases and J by 4 bases, with 13 bases between the two germline ends. CDR3 length: 15 amino acids.

The chain has TRBV5-1 and TRBJ1-1; weak D call: TRBD1 (5 bases). CDR3 length: 13 amino acids. Germline V gene lookup returns CDR1 SGHRS and CDR2 YFSETQ. The V end was cut by 3 bases, the J end by 4 bases, with 10 bases between. This CDR3 is CASSSFQGTEAFF. CDR3 coding DNA: TGCGCCAGCAGCTCCTTCCAGGGCACTGAAGCTTTCTTT. Variable domain in full (rest from reference TRBV5-1 and TRBJ1-1): KAGVTQTPRYLIKTRGQQVTLSCSPISGHRSVSWYQQTPGQGLQFLFEYFSETQRNKGNFPGRFSGRQFSNSRSEMNVSTLELGDSALYLCASSSFQGTEAFFGQGTRLTVV.

This chain uses TRBV7-2 with TRBJ1-1, with 10 bases fitting TRBD1. The V and J ends lost 6 bases and 2 bases, in that order; junction bases with no gene match: 9. CDR1 is SGHTA and CDR2 is FQGNSA in the germline V gene. This CDR3 has 16 amino acids. DNA for the CDR3: TGTGCCAGCAGTCTCAGACAGGGGGCTGGCAACACTGAAGCTTTCTTT. It yields the protein CASSLRQGAGNTEAFF.

V usage is TRBV7-9 and J usage is TRBJ1-1; 7 bases fit TRBD1. With 4 bases clipped from V and 0 bases from J, the junction kept 14 bases outside the gene matches. CDR1 is SEHNR and CDR2 is FQNEAQ in the germline V gene (reference sequence). This CDR3 is 18 amino acids long. CDR3: CASSSRGGRGEVNTEAFF. CDR3 nucleotides: TGTGCCAGCAGCTCAAGAGGGGGCAGGGGAGAGGTGAACACTGAAGCTTTCTTT.

The gene calls are TRBV30 and TRBJ2-5, with 10 bases identical to TRBD1. The junction had 4 bases not matched to a gene; V was cut back by 3 bases and J by 3 bases. In germline, CDR1 is GTSNPN, CDR2 SVGIG (reference sequence). The CDR3 covers 14 residues. This CDR3 reads CAWRPTGGKETQYF. The DNA for the CDR3 is TGTGCCTGGAGGCCGACAGGGGGCAAAGAGACCCAGTACTTC. The complete variable domain, with remaining parts taken from reference TRBV30 and TRBJ2-5, reads SQTIHQWPATLVQPVGSPLSLECTVEGTSNPNLYWYRQAAGRGLQLLFYSVGIGQISSEVPQNLSASRPQDRQFILSSKKLLLSDSGFYLCAWRPTGGKETQYFGPGTRLLVL.

This chain joins TRBV19 and TRBJ2-1; TRBD2 matches at 10 bases. The CDR3 extends over 15 amino acids. V shed 2 bases and J 9 bases; nucleotides not matched to a gene: 7. The germline V gene has CDR1 LNHDA and CDR2 SQIVND (reference sequence). The CDR3 DNA is TGTGCCAGTAGTATACAAAGCGGGAGGGCCGCTGAGCAGTTCTTC. Its translation is CASSIQSGRAAEQFF.

This clone was counted between two and nine times. For the CDR3, the DNA is TGTGCCAGCGAAGGGACAATACTAGCCAAAAACATTCAGTACTTC. This sequence encodes CASEGTILAKNIQYF. The gene calls are TRBV28 and TRBJ2-4, with a possible D match to TRBD1 (6 bases). CDR3 length: 15 amino acids. V was shortened by 8 bases and J by 0 bases, with 14 bases between the two germline ends. Looked up from germline, CDR1 is MDHEN and CDR2 is SYDVKM.

The chain has TRBV5-1 and TRBJ2-1, with TRBD1 matching 10 bases. Germline V gene sequence: CDR1 SGHRS, CDR2 YFSETQ. V was pared by 7 bases and J by 7 bases, with 2 bases of the junction left unmatched. This CDR3 is built from 12 residues. The CDR3 loop reads CASGTGDNEQFF. CDR3 sequence (DNA): TGCGCCAGCGGGACAGGGGATAATGAGCAGTTCTTC.

The chain employs TRBV29-1 and TRBJ2-7, with D possibly matching TRBD1 (5 bases). V was trimmed by 0 bases and J by 6 bases, leaving 12 bases between them. This CDR3 spans 13 amino acids. Germline values: CDR1 SQVTM, CDR2 ANQGSEA. The CDR3 reads CSVEDRTTLEQYF. CDR3 nucleotides: TGCAGCGTTGAAGACCGGACAACGCTCGAGCAGTACTTC.

Turning to this clone: Relative to the germline gene, one junction end is altered; a read error may explain this. J is TRBJ2-1 and V is TRBV6-5; TRBD2 agrees at 9 bases. The CDR3 is made up of 12 amino acids. In germline, CDR1 is MNHEY, CDR2 SVGAGI. CDR3 region: CASSSPGLACIF. The CDR3 region has the DNA TGTGCCAGCAGTTCGCCGGGACTAGCCTGTATCTTC.

In DNA, the CDR3 is TGTGCCAGCAGCCAGGCCCTGGCGGGCACCGGGGAGCTGTTTTTT. The encoded protein is CASSQALAGTGELFF. This chain joins TRBV7-9 and TRBJ2-2; possible D gene TRBD2, 5 bases. This CDR3 is 15 amino acids long. The ends were cut back, 5 bases at V and 4 bases at J, with 14 bases in the middle. Germline CDR1 reads SEHNR; CDR2 reads FQNEAQ (reference sequence).

V and J are TRBV7-2 and TRBJ1-5; D is undetermined. CDR1 and CDR2 (germline): SGHTA, FQGNSA. This CDR3 is built from 14 residues. V lost 5 bases, J lost 1 base, and 9 bases lay in between. CDR3 sequence (DNA): TGTGCCAGCAGCCCGGAGAACAGCAATCAGCCCCAGCATTTT. This translates into CASSPENSNQPQHF. The entire variable domain, with the rest obtained from reference TRBV7-2 and TRBJ1-5, is as follows: GAGVSQSPSNKVTEKGKDVELRCDPISGHTALYWYRQSLGQGLEFLIYFQGNSAPDKSGLPSDRFSAERTGGSVSTLTIQRTQQEDSAVYLCASSPENSNQPQHFGDGTRLSIL.

This clone showed up just a few times. The chain carries TRBV6-5 and TRBJ1-1, with TRBD1 matching 7 bases. V shed 7 bases, J shed 1 base, and the junction held 3 bases outside the gene matches. This CDR3 has 13 amino acids. Germline V gene data show CDR1 as MNHEY and CDR2 as SVGAGI. The CDR3 DNA follows: TGTGCCAGCACAGGGGGTTCGAACACTGAAGCTTTCTTT. Its protein is CASTGGSNTEAFF.